A single sample is the source of the 3 T cell receptor beta chains below, sequenced in a study of cytomegalovirus exposure and HLA in healthy donors. The PCR contained 60 Vbeta and 13 Jbeta primers. Using immunoSEQ multiplex PCR, the repertoire was profiled, and TCRdb retains in-frame clones only, with some absent. The table lists 180,000 or so clones. Sample: PBMCs. The receptors were sampled from a woman younger than 35 in good health and CMV-seropositive.

This chain connects TRBV5-6 to TRBJ1-2, with a possible D match to TRBD1 (6 bases). Trimming shortened V by 2 bases and J by 4 bases, and 15 bases separated the two germline ends. Germline values: CDR1 SGHDT, CDR2 YYEEEE. The CDR3 totals 15 residues. CDR3 loop: CASSFYRVGGYGYTF. For the CDR3, the DNA is TGTGCCAGCAGCTTCTACAGGGTGGGCGGCTATGGCTACACCTTC.

V usage is TRBV7-9 and J usage is TRBJ1-6; D is ambiguous. The CDR3 is made up of 16 amino acids. The V and J ends lost 1 base and 7 bases respectively, with 14 bases between them. The germline gives CDR1 SEHNR, CDR2 FQNEAQ (reference sequence). CDR3 in DNA: TGTGCCAGCAGCTTAGGAGATTTGGGCCGAAATTCACCCCTCCACTTT. As protein: CASSLGDLGRNSPLHF.

The chain has TRBV9 and TRBJ2-1, with 7 bases fitting TRBD1. Germline V lookup: CDR1 SGDLS, CDR2 YYNGEE. V lost 1 base to trimming and J lost 2 bases; unmatched junction nucleotides: 3. This CDR3 spans 15 amino acids. CDR3 sequence reads: CASSVIRGTYNEQFF. As DNA, the CDR3 is TGTGCCAGCAGCGTAATCAGGGGGACCTACAATGAGCAGTTCTTC.